This T cell receptor (beta chain) appears in the sequencing data of a study of naive and memory T cell subsets. Treatment in this sample: skin biopsy from PPD injection site in Mantoux-positive individual. An oligonucleotide containing a UMI was ligated to the 3' end of TCR cDNA. This CDR3 region has 15 residues. CDR1 is SSHAT and CDR2 is FNYEAQ in the germline V gene (reference sequence). This clonotype has ten or more counts. One end of the junction does not line up with germline, which may come from a read error. Ligated cDNA underwent four rounds of PCR with nested alpha and beta constant region primers and SP2. TCRdb re-derived calls from the UMI-ligation and nested PCR reads in MiXCR, one entry per CDR3 protein. The sample yields around 37,000 distinct CDR3 sequences, approximately 10% seen once.

The origin of this receptor is an adult in good health. The gene calls are TRBV7-7 and TRBJ2-5; D remains unclear. Sequences were derived from skin, sampled from a tuberculin skin test site. CDR3 sequence: CASSLDVGSQETQYF. The CDR3 DNA follows: TGTGCTAGCAGCTTAGATGTCGGGTCTCAAGAGACCCAGTACTTC.